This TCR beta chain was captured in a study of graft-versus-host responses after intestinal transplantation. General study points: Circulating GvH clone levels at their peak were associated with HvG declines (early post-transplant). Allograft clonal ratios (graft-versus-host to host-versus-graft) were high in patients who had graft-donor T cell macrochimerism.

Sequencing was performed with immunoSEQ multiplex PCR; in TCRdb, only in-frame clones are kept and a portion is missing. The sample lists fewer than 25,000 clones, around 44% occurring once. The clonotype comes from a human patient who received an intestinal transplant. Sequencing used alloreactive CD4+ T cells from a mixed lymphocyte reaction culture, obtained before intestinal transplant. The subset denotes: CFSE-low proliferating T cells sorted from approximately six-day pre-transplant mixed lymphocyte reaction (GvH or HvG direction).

The CDR3 sequence is CASSLIGTGVGEQYF. The CDR3 bases are TGCGCCAGCAGCTTGATAGGGACAGGGGTGGGCGAGCAGTACTTC. This rearrangement joins TRBV5-1 to TRBJ2-7; 10 bases map to TRBD1. The germline CDR1 and CDR2 sequences are SGHRS and YFSETQ. Trimming cost V 1 base and J 6 bases; bases outside gene matches: 7. The CDR3 has 15 amino acids.